This is a list of T cell receptor beta chains from one sample in a study of blood T cell repertoires in COVID-19. Assay used: immunoSEQ multiplex PCR; TCRdb lists only in-frame clones, some missing. Of roughly 250,000 clones listed, approximately 79% were seen once; the top ten hold roughly 4.2%. Sequencing input: peripheral blood. The origin of the receptors is a woman aged 40-49 years with active or convalescent COVID-19. Both conserved end residues are part of each CDR3. A D gene is named only where the DNA matches it firmly. For some rows the clone size is stated as once, few or many, or as a class when expanded; others skip it.

v_gene	d_gene	abundance	j_gene	CDR3aa	CDR3nt
TRBV5-4	TRBD1	NA	TRBJ1-4	CASSFGQGSEKLFF	TGTGCCAGCAGCTTCGGACAGGGGAGTGAAAAACTGTTTTTT
TRBV11-1	NA	NA	TRBJ1-1	CASSLGGPTEAFF	TGTGCCAGCAGCTTAGGGGGCCCCACTGAAGCTTTCTTT
TRBV6-5	NA	many	TRBJ2-5	CASSYSSANRETQYF	TGTGCCAGCAGTTACTCGAGTGCCAATAGAGAGACCCAGTACTTC
TRBV28	TRBD1	NA	TRBJ1-6	CASSFGDRGQSLHF	TGTGCCAGCAGTTTTGGCGACAGGGGGCAATCCCTCCACTTT
TRBV28	NA	few	TRBJ2-2	CASSLLGPGDTGELFF	TGTGCCAGCAGTTTATTGGGGCCGGGAGACACCGGGGAGCTGTTTTTT
TRBV4-1	NA	many	TRBJ1-2	CASSQDDGIPNYGYTF	TGCGCCAGCAGCCAAGACGACGGGATTCCTAACTATGGCTACACCTTC
TRBV19	TRBD1	once	TRBJ1-5	CASSPGGRGNQPQHF	TGTGCCAGTAGCCCAGGGGGAAGGGGCAATCAGCCCCAGCATTTT
TRBV25-1	NA	NA	TRBJ2-3	CASSVGTGGRTDTQYF	TGTGCCAGCAGTGTAGGGACCGGGGGACGCACAGATACGCAGTATTTT
TRBV6-4	NA	many	TRBJ1-2	CASAGVINYGYTF	TGTGCCAGCGCAGGGGTTATCAACTATGGCTACACCTTC
TRBV18	TRBD1	few	TRBJ1-2	CASSPRQGPPQGYTF	TGTGCCAGCTCACCAAGACAGGGACCACCGCAAGGCTACACCTTC
TRBV11-2	NA	once	TRBJ2-2	CASSLDGVSWDTGELFF	TGTGCCAGCAGCTTAGACGGGGTCAGTTGGGACACCGGGGAGCTGTTTTTT